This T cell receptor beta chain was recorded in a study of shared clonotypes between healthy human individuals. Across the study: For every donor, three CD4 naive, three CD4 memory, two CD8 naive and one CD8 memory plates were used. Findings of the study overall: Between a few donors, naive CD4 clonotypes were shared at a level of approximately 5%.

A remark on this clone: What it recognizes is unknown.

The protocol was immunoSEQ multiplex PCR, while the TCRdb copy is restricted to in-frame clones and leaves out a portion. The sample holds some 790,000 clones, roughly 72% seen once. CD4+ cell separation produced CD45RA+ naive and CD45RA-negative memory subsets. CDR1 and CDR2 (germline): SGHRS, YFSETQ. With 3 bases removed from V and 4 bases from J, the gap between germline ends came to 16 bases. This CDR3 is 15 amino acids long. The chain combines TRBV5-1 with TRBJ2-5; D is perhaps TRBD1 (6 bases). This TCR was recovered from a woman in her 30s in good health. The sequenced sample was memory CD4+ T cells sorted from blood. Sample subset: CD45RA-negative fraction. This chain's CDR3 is CASSWEQGRLETQYF. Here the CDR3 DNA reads TGCGCCAGCAGCTGGGAACAGGGAAGGTTAGAGACCCAGTACTTC.